Each of the 2 T cell receptor beta chains below was sequenced from the same sample in a study of T-cell reconstitution after alpha-beta-depleted transplantation in children. A TCRbeta library incorporating unique molecular identifiers was prepared. Via MiXCR, TCRdb re-called the PCR reads, giving one row per CDR3 protein. In the table there are around 230,000 distinct CDR3 sequences, 17% of which are singletons. The sample was PBMCs, mostly from graft donor cells, taken 360 days after TCRalphabeta/CD19-depleted stem cell transplant. All receptors derive from a male patient under 10 years old who had a stem cell transplant for acute lymphoblastic leukemia, so the T cells may come from the graft donor.

This clonotype was observed a few times. The V and J genes are TRBV7-9 and TRBJ1-2; D perhaps matches TRBD1 (6 bases). Germline V gives CDR1 SEHNR, CDR2 FQNEAQ (reference sequence). Trimming cost V 1 base and J 6 bases, with 12 bases left between them. This CDR3 contains 14 residues. The CDR3 nucleotides read TGTGCCAGCAGCTTAGTCCAGGGGTTGCATGGCTACACCTTC. Amino acids: CASSLVQGLHGYTF.

This clonotype was recorded a few times. V and J are TRBV27 and TRBJ2-2; 10 nucleotides align to TRBD1. V gave up 5 bases and J gave up 6 bases; unmatched junction bases: 3. Looked up from germline, CDR1 is MNHEY and CDR2 is SMNVEV (reference sequence). The CDR3 has 14 residues. The CDR3 DNA is TGTGCCAGCAGTCGACAGGGGGCCGCCGGGGAGCTGTTTTTT. This sequence encodes CASSRQGAAGELFF.